A selection of T cell receptor beta chains follows, all from one sample in a study of shared clonotypes between healthy human individuals. Profiled with immunoSEQ multiplex PCR; TCRdb holds only in-frame clones, not every one. The sample consists of about 2 million clones, 85% to 95% of them appearing once. Sequencing used naive CD4+ T cells sorted from blood. These receptors originate from a man between 18 and 29 years old in good health. CDR3s include the opening cysteine and the closing phenylalanine or tryptophan. The D gene is left open where the match is weak. Only some rows state a clone size, as once, few, many or a class for expanded clones.

>TRBJ2-7|.|TRBV4-1|many
TGCGCCAGCAGCCAATTCGGGTTGGGCGAGCAGTACTTC
CASSQFGLGEQYF
>TRBJ1-5|TRBD1|TRBV30|.
TGTGCCTGGAACGACAGGGGGAGCAATCAGCCCCAGCATTTT
CAWNDRGSNQPQHF
>TRBJ2-3|TRBD2|TRBV5-6|once
TGTGCCAGCAGCCGCGCGGCGGGGGGGCCTGCAGATACGCAGTATTTT
CASSRAAGGPADTQYF
>TRBJ2-4|TRBD2|TRBV5-1|.
TGCGCCAGCAGCCTCAGCGGGGGGAGCTCAAACATTCAGTACTTC
CASSLSGGSSNIQYF
>TRBJ1-2|.|TRBV5-4|.
TGTGCCAGCAGCTTGAACCCCGACTGGGGTGGTGGCTACACCTTC
CASSLNPDWGGGYTF
>TRBJ2-6|TRBD2|TRBV5-4|.
TGTGCCAGCGGTCGGCGGGGGGCGATCTCTGGGGCCAACGTCCTGACTTTC
CASGRRGAISGANVLTF
>TRBJ2-7|TRBD1|TRBV28|.
TGTGCCAGCAGGGGGACAGCCTACGAGCAGTACTTC
CASRGTAYEQYF
>TRBJ2-5|TRBD2|TRBV7-2|.
TGTGCCAGCAGCCCCTTAACAGCGGGAGGGGGAGAGACCCAGTACTTC
CASSPLTAGGGETQYF
>TRBJ2-1|TRBD2|TRBV18|.
TGTGCCAGCTCACCAACGCTAGCGGGGGCCAATGAGCAGTTCTTC
CASSPTLAGANEQFF
>TRBJ2-7|.|TRBV11-2|.
TGTGCCAGCAGCTTAGATAGGGCAGGGAAGACCCCTAGGGAGCAGTACTTC
CASSLDRAGKTPREQYF
>TRBJ2-7|.|TRBV18|.
TGTGCCAGCTCACCCACAGAACCCTACGAGCAGTACTTC
CASSPTEPYEQYF
>TRBJ2-1|TRBD2|TRBV19|.
TGTGCCAGTAGCCCTTATACCGGGACTAGATACTACAATGAGCAGTTCTTC
CASSPYTGTRYYNEQFF
>TRBJ1-1|.|TRBV30|.
TGTGCCTGGAGTATGAACAGAGACACTGAAGCTTTCTTT
CAWSMNRDTEAFF
>TRBJ2-3|TRBD1|TRBV7-7|.
TGTGCTAGCAGCACCGGACAGGGGGGCACAGATACGCAGTATTTT
CASSTGQGGTDTQYF
>TRBJ2-3|TRBD2|TRBV5-1|.
TGCGCCAGCAGCTTGGGCGGGGGAGGAGGCACAGATACGCAGTATTTT
CASSLGGGGGTDTQYF
>TRBJ2-7|.|TRBV25-1|.
TGTGCCAGCAGTGATTCGTTTGAGCAGTACTTC
CASSDSFEQYF
>TRBJ2-7|TRBD2|TRBV5-1|.
TGCGCCAGCAGCTTGGGGTCTAGCGGAAGTTTCTACGAGCAGTACTTC
CASSLGSSGSFYEQYF
>TRBJ2-7|TRBD2|TRBV30|once
TGTGCCTGGAGTGGTGTTAAGACTAGCGGGAGTTACGAGCAGTACTTC
CAWSGVKTSGSYEQYF
>TRBJ2-7|TRBD2|TRBV30|.
TGTGCCTTAAGCGGGGGCTCCTACGAGCAGTACTTC
CALSGGSYEQYF
>TRBJ1-4|.|TRBV5-1|.
TGCGCCAGCAGCTTGGCGCAGAGTTCAACTAATGAAAAACTGTTTTTT
CASSLAQSSTNEKLFF
>TRBJ1-5|.|TRBV6-6|.
TGTGCCAGCAGCGTGGCAGAGGGGATCCAGCCCCAGCATTTT
CASSVAEGIQPQHF
>TRBJ2-1|TRBD1|TRBV10-3|.
TGTGCCACTTTGGACAGGGGCCCGTACAATGAGCAGTTCTTC
CATLDRGPYNEQFF
>TRBJ1-2|.|TRBV7-2|.
TGTGCCAGCAGCTTAGAATACAGCGGGATCGGTGGCTACACCTTC
CASSLEYSGIGGYTF
>TRBJ1-1|TRBD1|TRBV28|.
TGTGCCAGCAGGACAGGGTGGTCTGAAGCTTTCTTT
CASRTGWSEAFF
>TRBJ2-1|.|TRBV4-3|.
TGCGCCGAACACTCCTACAATGAGCAGTTCTTC
CAEHSYNEQFF
>TRBJ1-1|TRBD1|TRBV4-1|.
TGCGCCAGCAGCCAAGAAGGGGGCGGAATGAACACTGAAGCTTTCTTT
CASSQEGGGMNTEAFF
>TRBJ1-2|TRBD1|TRBV7-9|.
TGTGCCAGCAGCTTAGAACAGGGGGGCTATGGCTACACCTTC
CASSLEQGGYGYTF
>TRBJ1-5|.|TRBV5-6|once
TGTGCCAGCAGCCTACAGGGTTCGAGCAATCAGCCCCAGCATTTT
CASSLQGSSNQPQHF
>TRBJ2-2|.|TRBV4-2|.
TGTGCCAGCAGCCAACCGAGGGGGGGCTCGAACACCGGGGAGCTGTTTTTT
CASSQPRGGSNTGELFF
>TRBJ1-3|.|TRBV10-3|.
TGTGCCATCTTCCTTGGGGCTGGAAACACCATATATTTT
CAIFLGAGNTIYF
>TRBJ2-3|.|TRBV7-2|.
TGTGCCAGCAGCTTAGGAGTAGCGGGCACAGATACGCAGTATTTT
CASSLGVAGTDTQYF
>TRBJ1-2|TRBD1|TRBV6-6|.
TGTGCCAGCAGTTACTCTGGACAGGGTCTGAGGGGCTACACCTTC
CASSYSGQGLRGYTF
>TRBJ2-3|TRBD2|TRBV7-2|few
TGTGCCAGCAGCCCAGGACTAGCGGGAGGGCTGTCAGATACGCAGTATTTT
CASSPGLAGGLSDTQYF
>TRBJ1-4|.|TRBV7-6|.
TGTGCCACCAAATTAATGGTTGGGCCTAATGAAAAACTGTTTTTT
CATKLMVGPNEKLFF
>TRBJ2-2|.|TRBV7-8|.
TGTGCCAGCAGCTTAGATCCGGGGAACACCGGGGAGCTGTTTTTT
CASSLDPGNTGELFF